This T cell receptor (beta chain) was recorded in a study of naive and memory T cell subsets. Separate alpha and beta amplification began at the second PCR step. CDR3 size: 15 residues. Trimming removed 4 bases from V and 0 bases from J; junction bases left unmatched: 6. Germline assignment: CDR1 SGHRS and CDR2 YFSETQ. The beta constant-region primer was an equimolar mix of two oligonucleotides covering TRBC1 and TRBC2. TCRdb reanalysed the UMI-ligation and nested PCR reads using MiXCR and keeps one entry per CDR3 protein. In the table there are 140,000 to 150,000 distinct CDR3 sequences, 15% to 20% of which are singletons.

This clonotype was obtained from a human donor in good health. This chain joins TRBV5-1 and TRBJ2-7; 8 bases line up with TRBD1. Sample: naive CD4+ T cells from blood. Written as DNA, the CDR3 is TGCGCCAGCAGCGCCAGGACAGGGTTCTCCTACGAGCAGTACTTC. Residues: CASSARTGFSYEQYF.